Below are 4 T cell receptor beta chains sequenced from a single sample in a study of CD8+ T cells in alopecia areata (dated by TCRdb to the late 2010s). Receptor libraries were prepared by the immunoSEQ multiplex PCR assay. RNA was extracted from all samples and reverse transcribed into cDNA, which served as template for TCR sequencing. TCRdb obtained this table from immuneACCESS and retained in-frame rearrangements with V and J assigned. These tables miss some clones; where compared with another copy, unresolved V genes account for less than half of the shortfall, and the remainder is unexplained. This sample gives some 150,000 clones in total; about four fifths of them show up just once. The biggest ten clones account for 25% of the sample. Read against the paper, the sample's time point label means: about 4 weeks on oral tofacitinib. The intended sense of this specimen's treatment or condition label: oral pan-JAK inhibitor, 5-10 mg twice daily.

The sequencing used CD8+ T cells sorted from blood, collected at week 4, from a patient treated with tofacitinib. Receptors were obtained from a human donor with alopecia areata.

The CDR3 protein is CASSLGALLAGGPGEQFF. CDR3 in DNA: TGTGCCAGCAGCTTAGGCGCCCTATTGGCGGGGGGGCCCGGGGAGCAGTTCTTC. J is TRBJ2-1 and V is TRBV7-9; 9 nucleotides agree with TRBD2. Germline-derived CDR1 and CDR2 are SEHNR and FQNEAQ (reference sequence). V was pared by 1 base and J by 10 bases, with 17 bases of the junction left unmatched. There are 18 residues in the CDR3.

The CDR3 coding sequence is TGCGCCAGCAGTGAGTCGGGTAGGAGGGCCTACAATGAGCAGTTCTTC. This encodes CASSESGRRAYNEQFF. V and J are TRBV10-2 and TRBJ2-1; D possibly corresponds to TRBD2 (6 bases). The CDR3 totals 16 residues. CDR1 and CDR2 from the germline V gene are WSHSY and SAAADI. With 0 bases removed from V and 2 bases from J, the gap between germline ends came to 11 bases.

The genes are TRBV4-2 and TRBJ2-1, with TRBD2 identical over 10 bases. The CDR3 covers 16 residues. V lost 0 bases, J lost 14 bases, and 13 bases stayed unmatched. Germline V gene lookup returns CDR1 LGHNA and CDR2 YNFKEQ. CDR3 nucleotides: TGTGCCAGCAGCCAAGAAACTAGCGGGGCGGCTTACGGGGAGTTCTTC. Translated, it gives CASSQETSGAAYGEFF.

The chain joins TRBV7-6 to TRBJ2-7; no firm D call. CDR3 length: 14 residues. V lost 1 base to trimming and J lost 0 bases, with 7 bases between them. The germline V gene encodes CDR1 SGHVS and CDR2 FNYEAQ. As DNA, the CDR3 is TGTGCCAGCAGCTTAGGCAGGTCCTCCTACGAGCAGTACTTC. Its protein product is CASSLGRSSYEQYF. The whole variable domain, remainder taken from reference TRBV7-6 and TRBJ2-7, is GAGVSQSPRYKVTKRGQDVALRCDPISGHVSLYWYRQALGQGPEFLTYFNYEAQQDKSGLPNDRFSAERPEGSISTLTIQRTEQRDSAMYRCASSLGRSSYEQYFGPGTRLTVT.